A single sample is the source of the 14 T cell receptor beta chains below, sequenced in a study of T cell repertoires in cytomegalovirus infection. Each CDR3 protein is one row after TCRdb ran MiXCR on the reads. The sample consists of almost 500,000 distinct CDR3 sequences, 10% to 12% of them appearing once. The sequenced sample was PBMCs. These receptors were taken from a human donor in good health (CMV status not recorded). Some clones in this sample may be carry-over from other donors' samples.

This clonotype was observed at least ten times. The chain uses TRBV2 and TRBJ2-1, with TRBD1 identical over 10 bases. V shed 7 bases and J 8 bases; nucleotides not matched to a gene: 8. The CDR3 runs to 14 residues. Germline V lookup: CDR1 SNHLY, CDR2 FYNNEI. CDR3 in amino acids: CASTLDRGLDEQFF. The CDR3 coding sequence is TGTGCCAGCACGTTAGACAGGGGGCTCGATGAGCAGTTCTTC.

This clonotype has ten or more counts. The V call is TRBV27, the J call TRBJ2-3; no reliable D call. The CDR3 runs to 14 residues. Trimming cost V 4 bases and J 1 base, with 9 bases left between them. The V gene's germline CDR1 is MNHEY and CDR2 SMNVEV (reference sequence). The CDR3 coding sequence is TGTGCCAGCAGTTCTGGACCCGGCACAGATACGCAGTATTTT. Encoded protein: CASSSGPGTDTQYF.

Notes on this clonotype: Given a much more abundant clone one base away, this may be a read error. No conserved phenylalanine or tryptophan is present at the end of the CDR3, so a read error is the likely explanation. This rearrangement joins TRBV7-8 to TRBJ1-5; D is unresolved. Germline V lookup: CDR1 SGHVS, CDR2 FQNEAQ. The CDR3 is made up of 12 amino acids. V lost 3 bases and J lost 7, with 7 bases in between. CDR3 region: CASSFSLQPQHL. The DNA for the CDR3 is TGTGCCAGCAGCTTCTCTTTACAGCCCCAGCATTTG.

This clonotype has more than one count but fewer than ten. The chain links TRBV5-1 to TRBJ1-1; TRBD1 agrees at 9 bases. J was trimmed by 4 bases and V by 4 bases; bases with no gene match: 8. This CDR3 spans 15 amino acids. Germline V CDR1 and CDR2: SGHRS, YFSETQ. The CDR3 protein is CASSEQGAGGTEAFF. The CDR3 DNA sequence: TGCGCCAGCAGCGAACAGGGGGCGGGTGGCACTGAAGCTTTCTTT.

This clonotype was seen at least ten times. This rearrangement joins TRBV7-6 to TRBJ1-6, with 10 bases matching TRBD1. With 5 bases clipped from V and 8 bases from J, the junction kept 3 bases outside the gene matches. The germline V gene has CDR1 SGHVS and CDR2 FNYEAQ. The CDR3 consists of 14 residues. The CDR3 sequence is CASSPGTGDSPLHF. The CDR3 DNA follows: TGTGCCAGCAGCCCCGGGACAGGGGATTCACCCCTCCACTTT. Based on the CDR3 plus reference TRBV7-6 and TRBJ1-6, the full variable domain is GAGVSQSPRYKVTKRGQDVALRCDPISGHVSLYWYRQALGQGPEFLTYFNYEAQQDKSGLPNDRFSAERPEGSISTLTIQRTEQRDSAMYRCASSPGTGDSPLHFGNGTRLTVT.

In this sample, this clonotype turned up many times. The chain carries TRBV7-2 and TRBJ2-1, with a possible D match to TRBD1 (5 bases). Per germline, CDR1 SGHTA and CDR2 FQGNSA. The CDR3 contains 13 residues. Trimming removed 5 bases from V and 7 bases from J, with 12 bases in between. The CDR3: CASSGAALNEQFF. The CDR3 DNA reads as TGTGCCAGCAGCGGGGCCGCCCTAAATGAGCAGTTCTTC.

This clonotype was observed many times. The CDR3 sequence is CASSFGGLVSGANVLTF. Here the CDR3 DNA reads TGTGCCAGCAGCTTTGGAGGACTGGTCTCTGGGGCCAACGTCCTGACTTTC. V gene TRBV5-4 combines with J gene TRBJ2-6, with D maybe TRBD2 (5 bases). CDR3 length: 17 residues. The germline gives CDR1 SGHNT, CDR2 YYREEE (reference sequence). The V end lost 2 bases, the J end lost 0 bases, and 12 bases lay between the germline ends.

This clonotype has at least ten counts. This chain uses TRBV11-1 with TRBJ2-3; 10 nucleotides match TRBD2. CDR1 SGHAT and CDR2 FQDESV come from the germline V gene (reference sequence). The CDR3 covers 15 residues. J was trimmed by 4 bases and V by 4 bases; bases with no gene match: 5. The CDR3 here is CASSYGAGGADTQYF. The CDR3 DNA reads as TGTGCCAGCAGCTACGGAGCGGGAGGGGCAGATACGCAGTATTTT.

This clonotype was detected many times. The chain combines TRBV7-6 with TRBJ2-7; TRBD1 aligns across 7 bases. The CDR3 is made up of 17 amino acids. After removal of 5 bases from V and 3 bases from J, the junction contained 16 bases not matched to a gene. Per germline, CDR1 SGHVS and CDR2 FNYEAQ. The chain's CDR3 is CASSKRETGASYYEQYF. The CDR3 region has the DNA TGTGCCAGCAGCAAACGCGAAACAGGGGCGAGCTACTACGAGCAGTACTTC.

V usage is TRBV9 and J usage is TRBJ1-4, with TRBD1 matching over 7 bases. CDR3 size: 16 residues. V shed 5 bases and J 5 bases; nucleotides not matched to a gene: 12. The V gene's germline CDR1 is SGDLS and CDR2 YYNGEE. The DNA of the CDR3 is TGTGCCAGCAGTCCGTTCGGGGACAGTTTAAATGAAAAACTGTTTTTT. This gives the protein CASSPFGDSLNEKLFF.

This sequence joins TRBV24-1 and TRBJ1-6; TRBD1 is a possible D gene (5 bases). This CDR3 spans 13 amino acids. In germline, CDR1 is KGHDR, CDR2 SFDVKD. Between the trimmed V and J ends, which lost 5 bases and 13 bases, there was a span of 14 bases. CDR3 DNA sequence: TGTGCCACCAGTGCCCCGAGGCGGGGGCCCCTCCACTTT. Residues: CATSAPRRGPLHF.

The rearrangement joins TRBV3-1 to TRBJ2-3; 8 bases agree with TRBD2. Trimming cost V 0 bases and J 0 bases; bases outside gene matches: 8. Per the germline V gene, CDR1 is LGHDT and CDR2 is YNNKEL (reference sequence). The CDR3 extends over 18 amino acids. The CDR3 is CASSQDQGLASSTDTQYF. Written as DNA, the CDR3 is TGTGCCAGCAGCCAAGATCAAGGACTAGCCTCTAGCACAGATACGCAGTATTTT.

This clonotype was detected many times. V and J are TRBV6-1 and TRBJ1-5, with TRBD1 as a possible D gene (6 bases). The CDR3 loop spans 14 amino acids. Germline V lookup: CDR1 MNHNS, CDR2 SASEGT. The V end was cut by 6 bases, the J end by 4 bases, with 13 bases between. The CDR3 sequence: CASRGGGGNQPQHF. In DNA form, the CDR3 reads TGTGCCAGCAGAGGGGGGGGAGGTAATCAGCCCCAGCATTTT.

At least ten counts were recorded for this clonotype. This chain joins TRBV12-3 or TRBV12-4 and TRBJ1-3, with 9 bases matching TRBD1. V was pared by 3 bases and J by 4 bases, with 4 bases of the junction left unmatched. The CDR3 contains 15 residues. CDR3 nucleotides: TGTGCCAGCAGTTTCTCGACAGGGGGAGGAAACACCATATATTTT. Its translation: CASSFSTGGGNTIYF.